The 3 T cell receptor beta chains given below trace back to one sample, sequenced in a study of blood T cell repertoires in COVID-19. Profiling relied on immunoSEQ multiplex PCR, and the TCRdb table lists in-frame clones only, not all of them. The table includes about 13,000 clones, about 88% detected once. The sequencing input was peripheral blood. The receptors derive from a human donor in a cohort sampled during active COVID-19.

The chain employs TRBV28 and TRBJ2-7; D is unresolved. The CDR3 spans 11 residues. Germline V gene sequence: CDR1 MDHEN, CDR2 SYDVKM. V dropped 7 bases and J dropped 3 bases, with 7 bases sitting between them. CDR3 loop: CASNAGYEQYF. The CDR3 bases are TGTGCCAGCAACGCCGGCTACGAGCAGTACTTC.

V is TRBV5-1 and J is TRBJ2-7, with TRBD1 matching over 7 bases. The CDR3 runs 14 residues. CDR1 is SGHRS, CDR2 YFSETQ, per germline. The J segment lost 1 base and the V segment lost 2 bases, leaving 3 bases of the junction unmatched. CDR3 DNA sequence: TGCGCCAGCAGCTTATTACAGGGGTCCTACGAGCAGTACTTC. Translating it yields CASSLLQGSYEQYF.

The genes are TRBV7-3 and TRBJ2-1; no reliable D call. The CDR3 extends over 13 amino acids. Germline lookup yields CDR1 SGHTA and CDR2 FQGTGA. The V and J ends lost 2 bases and 9 bases respectively, with 11 bases between them. CDR3 DNA sequence: TGTGCCAGCAGCTTAGGCAGTATTGGTGAGCAGTTCTTC. It encodes CASSLGSIGEQFF.